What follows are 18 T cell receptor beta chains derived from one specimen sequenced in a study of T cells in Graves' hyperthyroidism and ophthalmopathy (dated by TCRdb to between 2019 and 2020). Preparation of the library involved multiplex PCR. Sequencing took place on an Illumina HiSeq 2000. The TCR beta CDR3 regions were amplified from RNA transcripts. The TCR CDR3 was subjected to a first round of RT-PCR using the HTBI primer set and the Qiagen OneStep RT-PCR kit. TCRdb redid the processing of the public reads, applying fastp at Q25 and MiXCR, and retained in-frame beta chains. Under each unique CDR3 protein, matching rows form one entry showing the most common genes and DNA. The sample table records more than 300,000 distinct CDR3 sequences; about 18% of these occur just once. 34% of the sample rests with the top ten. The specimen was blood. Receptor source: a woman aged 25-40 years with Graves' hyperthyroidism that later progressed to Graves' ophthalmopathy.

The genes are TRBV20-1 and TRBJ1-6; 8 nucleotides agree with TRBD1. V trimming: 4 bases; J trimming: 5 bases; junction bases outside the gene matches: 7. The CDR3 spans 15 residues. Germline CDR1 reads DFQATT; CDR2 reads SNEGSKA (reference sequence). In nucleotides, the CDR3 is TGCAGTGCTACGACAGGGGCAAGTCATAATTCACCCCTCCACTTT. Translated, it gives CSATTGASHNSPLHF.

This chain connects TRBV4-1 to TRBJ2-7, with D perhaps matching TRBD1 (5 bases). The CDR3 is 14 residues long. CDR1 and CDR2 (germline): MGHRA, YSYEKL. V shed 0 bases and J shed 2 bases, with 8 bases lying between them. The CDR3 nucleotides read TGCGCCAGCAGCCAAGAGGGCAGGGCCTACGAGCAGTACTTC. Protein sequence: CASSQEGRAYEQYF.

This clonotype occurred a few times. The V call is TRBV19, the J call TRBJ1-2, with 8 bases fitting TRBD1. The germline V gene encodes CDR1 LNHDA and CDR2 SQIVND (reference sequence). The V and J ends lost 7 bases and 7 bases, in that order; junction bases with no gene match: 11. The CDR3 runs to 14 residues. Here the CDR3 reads CASILTQGAGGYTF. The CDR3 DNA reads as TGTGCCAGTATCCTCACTCAGGGGGCTGGTGGCTACACCTTC. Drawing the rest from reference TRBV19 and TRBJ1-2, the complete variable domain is DGGITQSPKYLFRKEGQNVTLSCEQNLNHDAMYWYRQDPGQGLRLIYYSQIVNDFQKGDIAEGYSVSREKKESFPLTVTSAQKNPTAFYLCASILTQGAGGYTFGSGTRLTVV.

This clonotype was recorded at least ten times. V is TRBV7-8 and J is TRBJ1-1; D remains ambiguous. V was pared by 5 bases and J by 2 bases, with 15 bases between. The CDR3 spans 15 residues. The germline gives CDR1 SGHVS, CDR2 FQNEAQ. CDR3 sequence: CASSPSRTANTEAFF. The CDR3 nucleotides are TGTGCCAGCAGCCCAAGTCGGACGGCTAACACTGAAGCTTTCTTT.

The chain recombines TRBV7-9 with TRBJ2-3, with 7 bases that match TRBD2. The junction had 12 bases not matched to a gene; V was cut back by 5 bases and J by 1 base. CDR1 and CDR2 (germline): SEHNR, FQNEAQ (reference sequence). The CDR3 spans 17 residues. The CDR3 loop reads CASSPVLGGGGTDTQYF. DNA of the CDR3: TGTGCCAGCAGCCCCGTCCTGGGCGGGGGAGGCACAGATACGCAGTATTTT.

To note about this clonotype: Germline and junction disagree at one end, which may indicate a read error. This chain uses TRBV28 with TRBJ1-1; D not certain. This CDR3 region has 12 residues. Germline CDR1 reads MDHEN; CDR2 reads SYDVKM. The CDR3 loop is CAGSFGARPAFF. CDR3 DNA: TGTGCCGGCAGTTTTGGAGCCCGCCCGGCTTTCTTT. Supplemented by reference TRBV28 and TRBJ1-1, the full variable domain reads DVKVTQSSRYLVKRTGEKVFLECVQDMDHENMFWYRQDPGLGLRLIYFSYDVKMKEKGDIPEGYSVSREKKERFSLILESASTNQTSMYLCAGSFGARPAFFGQGTRLTVV.

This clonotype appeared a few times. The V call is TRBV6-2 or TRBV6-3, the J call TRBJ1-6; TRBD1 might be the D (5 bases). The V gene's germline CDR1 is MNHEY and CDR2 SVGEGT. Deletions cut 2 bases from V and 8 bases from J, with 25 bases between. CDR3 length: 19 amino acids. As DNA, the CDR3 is TGTGCCAGCAGTTACCGGGGGTACAGTAGTAGTCGGAATGATTCACCCCTCCACTTT. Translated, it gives CASSYRGYSSSRNDSPLHF.

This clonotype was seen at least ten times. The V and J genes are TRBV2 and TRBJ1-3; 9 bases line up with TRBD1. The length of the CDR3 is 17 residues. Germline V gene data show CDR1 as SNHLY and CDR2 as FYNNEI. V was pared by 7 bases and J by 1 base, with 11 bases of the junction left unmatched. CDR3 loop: CASTGTGRSFSGNTIYF. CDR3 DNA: TGTGCCAGCACCGGGACAGGGAGGTCTTTTTCTGGAAACACCATATATTTT.

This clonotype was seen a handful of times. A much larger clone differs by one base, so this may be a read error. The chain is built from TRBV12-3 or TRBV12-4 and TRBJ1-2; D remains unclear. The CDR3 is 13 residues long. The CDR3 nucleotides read TGTGCCAACAGTTTATCGATTAACTATGGCTACACCTTC. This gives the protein CANSLSINYGYTF.

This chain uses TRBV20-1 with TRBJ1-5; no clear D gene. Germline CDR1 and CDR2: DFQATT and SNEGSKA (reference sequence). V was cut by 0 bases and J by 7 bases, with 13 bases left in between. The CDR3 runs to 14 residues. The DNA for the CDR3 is TGCAGTGCTAGAGATCGGGCGGGGAGACAGCCCCAGCATTTT. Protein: CSARDRAGRQPQHF.

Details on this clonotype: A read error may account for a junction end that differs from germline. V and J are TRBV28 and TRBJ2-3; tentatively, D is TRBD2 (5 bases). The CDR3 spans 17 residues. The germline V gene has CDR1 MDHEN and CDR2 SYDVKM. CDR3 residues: CTSSLRGQSRFTDTQYF. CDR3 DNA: TGTACCAGCAGTCTCCGGGGTCAATCCCGGTTTACAGATACGCAGTATTTT.

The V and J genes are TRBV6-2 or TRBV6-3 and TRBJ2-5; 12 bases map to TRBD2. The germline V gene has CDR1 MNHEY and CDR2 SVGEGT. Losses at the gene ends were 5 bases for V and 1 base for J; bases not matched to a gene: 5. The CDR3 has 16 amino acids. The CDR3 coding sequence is TGTGCCAGCAGTACCAAGGGACTAGCGGGCCAAGAGACCCAGTACTTC. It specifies CASSTKGLAGQETQYF.

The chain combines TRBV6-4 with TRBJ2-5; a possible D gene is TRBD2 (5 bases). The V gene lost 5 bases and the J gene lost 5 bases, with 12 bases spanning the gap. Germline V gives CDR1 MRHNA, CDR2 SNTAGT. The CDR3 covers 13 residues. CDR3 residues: CASSRGIWETQYF. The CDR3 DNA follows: TGTGCCAGCAGTAGAGGGATCTGGGAGACCCAGTACTTC.

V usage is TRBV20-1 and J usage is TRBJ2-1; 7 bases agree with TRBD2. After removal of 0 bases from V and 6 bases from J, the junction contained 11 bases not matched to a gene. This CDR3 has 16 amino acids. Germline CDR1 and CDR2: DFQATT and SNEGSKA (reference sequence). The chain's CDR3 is CSARDSERDLPNEQFF. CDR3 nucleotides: TGCAGTGCTAGAGATAGTGAGCGGGACCTGCCCAATGAGCAGTTCTTC.

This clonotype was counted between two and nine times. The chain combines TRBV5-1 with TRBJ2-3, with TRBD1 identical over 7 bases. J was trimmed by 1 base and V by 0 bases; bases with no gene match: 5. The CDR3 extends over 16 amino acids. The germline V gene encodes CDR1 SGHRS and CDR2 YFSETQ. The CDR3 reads CASSLGLGQGTDTQYF. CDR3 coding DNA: TGCGCCAGCAGCTTGGGTCTAGGACAGGGCACAGATACGCAGTATTTT.

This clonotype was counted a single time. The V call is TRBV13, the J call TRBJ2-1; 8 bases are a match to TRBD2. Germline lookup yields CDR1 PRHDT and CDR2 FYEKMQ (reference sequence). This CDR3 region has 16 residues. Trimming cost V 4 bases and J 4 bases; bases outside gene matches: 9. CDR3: CASSSETIAGYNEQFF. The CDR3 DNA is TGTGCCAGCAGCTCGGAAACCATAGCGGGGTACAATGAGCAGTTCTTC. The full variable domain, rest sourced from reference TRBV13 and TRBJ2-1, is AAGVIQSPRHLIKEKRETATLKCYPIPRHDTVYWYQQGPGQDPQFLISFYEKMQSDKGSIPDRFSAQQFSDYHSELNMSSLELGDSALYFCASSSETIAGYNEQFFGPGTRLTVL.

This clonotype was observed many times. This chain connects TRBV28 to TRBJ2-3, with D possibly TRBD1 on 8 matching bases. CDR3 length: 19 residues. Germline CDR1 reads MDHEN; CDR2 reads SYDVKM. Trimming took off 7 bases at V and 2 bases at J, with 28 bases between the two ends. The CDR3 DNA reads TGTGCCAGCAACCGACAGGGGTTGAGGGAGGGCCTGTACACAGATACGCAGTATTTT. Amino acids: CASNRQGLREGLYTDTQYF.

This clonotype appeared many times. The DNA of the CDR3 is TGCGCCAGCAGTGTCGGGGCCGGGGAGCTGTTTTTT. Translated: CASSVGAGELFF. V and J are TRBV10-1 and TRBJ2-2; tentative D call: TRBD2 (5 bases). The V end was cut by 4 bases, the J end by 6 bases, with 6 bases between. This CDR3 is built from 12 residues. CDR1 and CDR2 from the germline V gene are WNHNN and SYGVQD (reference sequence).